This T cell receptor (beta chain) comes out of a study of CXCR3-negative and CXCR3-positive naive CD8 T cells (dated by TCRdb to between 2019 and 2020). Notes on the research overall: In total, approximately 130 million TRB reads were obtained, or roughly 1.5 +/- 0.3 million reads per library. Diversity and physicochemical repertoire analyses were performed on some 10 donors pooled from two independent experiments. The TRBV-TRBJ cluster analysis covered naive subsets from about five donors and memory cells from 3 donors.

Each CD8+ T cell subset was flow-sorted in triplicate, with under 350,000 cells per subset placed directly into RLT lysis buffer. To exclude memory contaminants, naive CD8+ T cells were stringently defined as CD45RO-CCR7+CD27+CD95-. Peripheral blood mononuclear cells were isolated from buffy coats by standard density gradient centrifugation. Naive CXCR3-negative and CXCR3-positive CD8+ T cells were flow-sorted on a FACSAria III. Total RNA was extracted from sorted cells using an RNeasy Mini Kit. Broad study findings and their caveats: Similar TRBV-TRBJ usage was shown by naive CXCR3-negative and CXCR3-positive cells from the same donor, whereas distinct patterns were shown by memory cells. Repertoire diversity was comparably high in both naive subsets but much lower in memory CD8+ T cells. Because surface CD5, which has been linked to self-reactivity in mice, was comparable between naive subsets, TCR interaction strength was also inferred from TRB CDR3 physicochemical properties. Compared with CXCR3-negative naive cells, CXCR3-positive naive cells had TRB CDR3s with higher hydrophobicity (lower Kidera factor 4), lower energy, and higher strength and volume indices. Freshly isolated PBMCs were used for most assays because CXCR3 expression partially decreased after cryopreservation.

Remarks on this clonotype: No antigen is known for it.

Sequencer: NextSeq 550. The Human TCR Profiling Kit (MiLaboratory) was used to prepare UMI-labeled 5' RACE TRB cDNA libraries. The full amount of extracted RNA was used for cDNA synthesis, and the full amount of resulting cDNA was used for PCR amplification. Libraries were prepared in parallel using an identical number of PCR cycles. Per the source publication's procedure: With a minimum of two reads required per UMI, MIGEC and MiXCR pulled out about 50,000 +/- 10,000 unique UMI-labeled TRB cDNA molecules from each library. On average, each library contained about 40,000 +/- 10,000 functional in-frame TRB CDR3 nucleotide clonotypes without stop codons. Diversity metrics, including normalized Shannon-Wiener and Chao1, were computed in VDJtools after downsampling to 5000 UMI-labeled TRB molecules per sample. VDJtools computed clonotype-size-weighted physicochemical properties of the central five CDR3 residues: interaction energy, strength, volume and Kidera factor 4. After reprocessing by TCRdb, each CDR3 protein sequence is one entry, and no DNA is given. These V and J calls are TCRdb output, not the study's own analysis. The sample's table covers around 88,000 distinct CDR3 sequences. In total, the top ten clones hold around 0.82% of the sample.

Based on the germline V gene, the CDR1 and CDR2 sequences are SGHTA and FQGNSA. The CDR3, cysteine through phenylalanine, is 14 amino acids long. Only the protein sequence is given. Recombination joined TRBV7-2 with TRBJ2-5; TCRdb calls TRBD2, which cannot be checked without DNA. The sequenced sample consisted of naive CXCR3+ CD8+ T cells from blood. The label giving this sample's cell subset or site can be read as: CD45RO-CCR7+CD27+CD95- naive CD8+ T cells expressing CXCR3 (TNR3+). The TCR sequence derives from a human donor in good health. Some clones in this sample may be carry-over from other donors' samples. This receptor carries the CDR3 CPSSLVTSSETQYF.